Listed here are 23 T cell receptor beta chains from one sample, sequenced in a study of cytomegalovirus exposure and HLA in healthy donors. Researchers ran the PCR with 60 Vbeta and 13 Jbeta primers. TCRdb's copy holds only in-frame clones and misses some; the assay was immunoSEQ multiplex PCR. The repertoire holds 160,000 or so clones, with about 80% as singletons. Sequenced sample: PBMCs. These receptors originate from a man between 60 and 75 years old in good health and CMV-seronegative.

J is TRBJ1-2 and V is TRBV19; D not certain. Per the germline V gene, CDR1 is LNHDA and CDR2 is SQIVND (reference sequence). The V and J ends lost 2 bases and 4 bases respectively, with 11 bases between them. This CDR3 contains 14 residues. The CDR3 protein is CASSITNSGYGYTF. For the CDR3, the DNA is TGTGCCAGTAGTATAACGAACAGTGGCTATGGCTACACCTTC.

V gene TRBV28 combines with J gene TRBJ2-5; TRBD2 aligns across 14 bases. Unmatched junction bases numbered 2, after V lost 3 bases and J lost 5 bases. The CDR3 totals 15 residues. CDR1 MDHEN and CDR2 SYDVKM come from the germline V gene. The DNA of the CDR3 is TGTGCCAGCAGTTTGGGACTAGCGGGAGTGGAGACCCAGTACTTC. Amino acids: CASSLGLAGVETQYF. The full variable domain, completed using reference TRBV28 and TRBJ2-5, is DVKVTQSSRYLVKRTGEKVFLECVQDMDHENMFWYRQDPGLGLRLIYFSYDVKMKEKGDIPEGYSVSREKKERFSLILESASTNQTSMYLCASSLGLAGVETQYFGPGTRLLVL.

The V gene is TRBV18, the J gene TRBJ2-7; D might be TRBD1 (5 bases). CDR3 length: 16 residues. Trimming took off 3 bases at V and 0 bases at J, with 15 bases between the two ends. Germline-derived CDR1 and CDR2 are KGHSH and LQKENI. In DNA form, the CDR3 reads TGTGCCAGCTCACCCGAACCCCCAGGGCTCTCCTACGAGCAGTACTTC. Its translation: CASSPEPPGLSYEQYF.

This clone turned up a few times. The V gene is TRBV18, the J gene TRBJ1-1; a possible D gene is TRBD1 (6 bases). Trimming removed 3 bases from V and 5 bases from J, with 10 bases in between. Germline CDR1 reads KGHSH; CDR2 reads LQKENI. This CDR3 is built from 13 residues. The CDR3 spells CASSPGAKTEAFF. The CDR3 DNA reads TGTGCCAGCTCACCGGGGGCGAAAACTGAAGCTTTCTTT.

The genes are TRBV5-1 and TRBJ1-1; 8 nucleotides align to TRBD1. There are 14 residues in the CDR3. Looked up from germline, CDR1 is SGHRS and CDR2 is YFSETQ. V shed 0 bases and J 5 bases; nucleotides not matched to a gene: 3. CDR3 in DNA: TGCGCCAGCAGCTTGGGACAGGGGCGGACTGAAGCTTTCTTT. The encoded protein is CASSLGQGRTEAFF.

The chain has TRBV11-2 and TRBJ1-1, with D perhaps matching TRBD1 (5 bases). With 1 base removed from V and 6 bases from J, the gap between germline ends came to 27 bases. Germline values: CDR1 SGHAT, CDR2 FQNNGV. The CDR3 runs to 19 residues. DNA of the CDR3: TGTGCCAGCAGCTTAGGTCATTTCGGGGGGGGACCCTCCCATGCTGAAGCTTTCTTT. It translates to CASSLGHFGGGPSHAEAFF.

The gene calls are TRBV21-1 and TRBJ2-7; the table's D call TRBD2 went unverified against the DNA. TRBV21-1 is recorded as a pseudogene. This CDR3 is built from 15 residues. This CDR3 is CASLGQREATREQYF. DNA for the CDR3: TGTGCCTCCTTGGGGCAGCGGGAGGCCACGCGGGAGCAGTACTTC.

This clone was found a few times. V gene TRBV6-1 combines with J gene TRBJ2-7, with a tentative D call TRBD1 (6 bases). In germline, CDR1 is MNHNS, CDR2 SASEGT. V lost 0 bases and J 2 bases, leaving 14 bases between the germline ends. The length of the CDR3 is 16 residues. The CDR3 bases are TGTGCCAGCAGTGAAGCTTCTTGGACAGAGACCTACGAGCAGTACTTC. It codes for CASSEASWTETYEQYF.

DNA for the CDR3: TGTGCCAGCAGCGGAGCGGGAGTTACCTACAATGAGCAGTTCTTC. It codes for CASSGAGVTYNEQFF. The chain has TRBV9 and TRBJ2-1; 8 bases agree with TRBD2. Germline lookup yields CDR1 SGDLS and CDR2 YYNGEE. Unmatched junction bases numbered 4, after V lost 3 bases and J lost 2 bases. This CDR3 is built from 15 residues.

This sequence joins TRBV15 and TRBJ2-5, with TRBD2 identical over 10 bases. This CDR3 comprises 18 residues. V trimming: 0 bases; J trimming: 4 bases; junction bases outside the gene matches: 11. The germline gives CDR1 LNHNV, CDR2 YYDKDF (reference sequence). The CDR3 coding sequence is TGTGCCACCAGCAGAGATTTTTGGCTAGCGGGAGTCAGAGAGACCCAGTACTTC. It translates to CATSRDFWLAGVRETQYF.

This clone was detected once. The chain joins TRBV5-7 to TRBJ1-5; D is uncertain. TRBV5-7 is placed among ORFs of uncertain function. This CDR3 contains 16 residues. V was cut by 5 bases and J by 2 bases, with 17 bases left in between. CDR3 nucleotides: TGTGCCAGCAGTTCCGGGGTGAAACGGGGCAATCAGCCCCAGCATTTT. Its translation: CASSSGVKRGNQPQHF.

The chain carries TRBV5-1 and TRBJ2-2; 15 bases are shared with TRBD2. After removal of 5 bases from V and 5 bases from J, the junction contained 4 bases not matched to a gene. Germline lookup yields CDR1 SGHRS and CDR2 YFSETQ. The CDR3 covers 16 residues. The DNA for the CDR3 is TGCGCCAGCAGGGGACTAGCGGGGGGAAGGACCGGGGAGCTGTTTTTT. Translation gives CASRGLAGGRTGELFF.

The gene calls are TRBV29-1 and TRBJ2-5, with 7 bases identical to TRBD1. CDR3 size: 13 residues. The V gene end was trimmed by 4 bases and the J gene end by 2 bases; junction bases not matched to a gene: 4. From germline, CDR1 is SQVTM and CDR2 ANQGSEA. The CDR3 here is CSVADREQETQYF. The CDR3 region has the DNA TGCAGCGTTGCTGACAGGGAGCAAGAGACCCAGTACTTC.

This clone was seen a few times. The rearrangement links TRBV18 to TRBJ2-1; 8 bases are shared with TRBD2. Germline V lookup: CDR1 KGHSH, CDR2 LQKENI. The CDR3 contains 17 residues. J lost 2 bases, V lost 3 bases, and 9 bases had no gene match. This chain's CDR3 is CASSPWGSGTPYNEQFF. CDR3 nucleotide sequence: TGTGCCAGCTCACCCTGGGGTAGCGGGACGCCCTACAATGAGCAGTTCTTC.

This chain joins TRBV6-6 and TRBJ2-5; 8 bases map to TRBD2. With V trimmed by 7 bases and J by 1 base, 5 bases remained unmatched. The germline V gene encodes CDR1 MNHNY and CDR2 SVGAGI (reference sequence). This CDR3 comprises 14 residues. The CDR3 nucleotides read TGTGCCAGCATGGATAGCGGGGTCCAAGAGACCCAGTACTTC. It codes for CASMDSGVQETQYF.

The chain joins TRBV5-1 to TRBJ1-2; D gene unclear. This CDR3 comprises 14 residues. V lost 3 bases, J lost 5 bases, and 14 bases lay in between. Germline V CDR1 and CDR2: SGHRS, YFSETQ. The CDR3 region has the DNA TGCGCCAGCAGCTGGAGTGGAGGGAAATATGGCTACACCTTC. Translation gives CASSWSGGKYGYTF.

This chain links TRBV5-1 with TRBJ2-7; 10 positions agree with TRBD1. Germline lookup yields CDR1 SGHRS and CDR2 YFSETQ. This CDR3 has 14 residues. Unmatched junction bases numbered 5, after V lost 4 bases and J lost 4 bases. The CDR3 is CASSRGTGAYEQYF. The CDR3 nucleotides read TGCGCCAGCAGCCGGGGGACAGGGGCTTACGAGCAGTACTTC.

The V gene is TRBV19, the J gene TRBJ1-1, with D hard to call. The V end was cut by 9 bases, the J end by 4 bases, with 15 bases between. The germline V gene encodes CDR1 LNHDA and CDR2 SQIVND (reference sequence). The CDR3 is 13 amino acids. CDR3 in amino acids: CASNPNSGTEAFF. The DNA for the CDR3 is TGTGCCAGCAATCCGAACTCGGGCACTGAAGCTTTCTTT.

The CDR3 DNA reads as TGTGCCAGCAGCTTGGCCGGGGTGGAAAATTCACCCCTCCACTTT. Protein product: CASSLAGVENSPLHF. The chain recombines TRBV5-8 with TRBJ1-6; D gene ambiguous. Germline V gene lookup returns CDR1 SGHTS and CDR2 YDEGEE. Deletions cut 0 bases from V and 7 bases from J, with 11 bases between. The CDR3 has 15 amino acids. Full variable domain (remainder filled in from reference TRBV5-8 and TRBJ1-6): EAGVTQSPTHLIKTRGQQATLRCSPISGHTSVYWYQQALGLGLQFLLWYDEGEERNRGNFPPRFSGRQFPNYSSELNVNALELEDSALYLCASSLAGVENSPLHFGNGTRLTVT.

The chain joins TRBV7-8 to TRBJ1-2, with D maybe TRBD1 (6 bases). The germline V gene has CDR1 SGHVS and CDR2 FQNEAQ. V was cut by 0 bases and J by 1 base, with 9 bases left in between. This CDR3 is built from 15 residues. CDR3 sequence (DNA): TGTGCCAGCAGCTTAGCAACAGGGAGTAACTATGGCTACACCTTC. Translation gives CASSLATGSNYGYTF.

V usage is TRBV7-9 and J usage is TRBJ2-7; 10 bases fit TRBD2. The CDR3 extends over 13 amino acids. Germline V gives CDR1 SEHNR, CDR2 FQNEAQ (reference sequence). The J segment lost 5 bases and the V segment lost 4 bases, leaving 2 bases of the junction unmatched. The CDR3 loop reads CASSSSGSDEQYF. CDR3 bases: TGTGCCAGCAGCTCTAGCGGGAGCGACGAGCAGTACTTC.

This clone was detected only a few times. The chain has TRBV5-1 and TRBJ2-7; 8 bases are shared with TRBD1. This CDR3 spans 19 amino acids. Germline-derived CDR1 and CDR2 are SGHRS and YFSETQ. V trimming: 3 bases; J trimming: 1 base; junction bases outside the gene matches: 18. CDR3 sequence (DNA): TGCGCCAGCAGCTGGGGGACAGGACAGAGTCGGAGAACGTCCTACGAGCAGTACTTC. Its translation is CASSWGTGQSRRTSYEQYF.

This chain uses TRBV5-4 with TRBJ1-6; D possibly corresponds to TRBD1 (5 bases). V was cut by 5 bases and J by 2 bases, with 11 bases left in between. CDR1 is SGHNT, CDR2 YYREEE, per germline (reference sequence). The CDR3 contains 15 residues. The CDR3 reads CASRVQGTYNSPLHF. DNA of the CDR3: TGTGCCAGCAGAGTTCAGGGAACCTATAATTCACCCCTCCACTTT.